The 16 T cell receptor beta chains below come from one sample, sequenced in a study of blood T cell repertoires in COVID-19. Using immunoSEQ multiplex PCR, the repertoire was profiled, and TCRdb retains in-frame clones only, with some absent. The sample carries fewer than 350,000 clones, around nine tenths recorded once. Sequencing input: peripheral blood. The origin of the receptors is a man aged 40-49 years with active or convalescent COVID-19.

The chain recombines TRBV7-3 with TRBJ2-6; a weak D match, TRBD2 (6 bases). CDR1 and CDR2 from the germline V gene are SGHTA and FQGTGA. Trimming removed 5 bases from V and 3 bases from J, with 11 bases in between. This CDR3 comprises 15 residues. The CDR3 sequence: CASSRLDGGANVLTF. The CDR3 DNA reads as TGTGCCAGCAGCCGACTAGATGGTGGGGCCAACGTCCTGACTTTC.

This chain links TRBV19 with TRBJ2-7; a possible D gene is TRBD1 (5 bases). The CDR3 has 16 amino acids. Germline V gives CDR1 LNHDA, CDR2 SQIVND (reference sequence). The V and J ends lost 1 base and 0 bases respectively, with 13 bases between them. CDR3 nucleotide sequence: TGTGCCAGTAGTATAGGGTTTGGGGCCTTCTCCTACGAGCAGTACTTC. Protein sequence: CASSIGFGAFSYEQYF.

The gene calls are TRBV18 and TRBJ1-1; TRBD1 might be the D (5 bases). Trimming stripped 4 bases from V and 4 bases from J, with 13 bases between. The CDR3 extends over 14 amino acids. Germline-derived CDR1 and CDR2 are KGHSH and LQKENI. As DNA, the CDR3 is TGTGCCAGCTCACGGGTGGGGGGAGGCACTGAAGCTTTCTTT. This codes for CASSRVGGGTEAFF.

The CDR3 protein is CASSSYTGDEQYF. The CDR3 region has the DNA TGTGCCAGCAGCTCGTACACAGGGGACGAGCAGTACTTC. The rearrangement links TRBV7-3 to TRBJ2-7, with 7 bases that match TRBD1. Germline V gene sequence: CDR1 SGHTA, CDR2 FQGTGA. The CDR3 sequence is 13 residues long. The J segment lost 5 bases and the V segment lost 4 bases, leaving 5 bases of the junction unmatched.

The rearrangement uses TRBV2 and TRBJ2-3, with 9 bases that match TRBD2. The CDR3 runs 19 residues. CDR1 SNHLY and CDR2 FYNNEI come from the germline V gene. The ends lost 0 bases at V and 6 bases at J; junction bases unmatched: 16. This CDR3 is CASSEAPLFSSGAADTQYF. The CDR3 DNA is TGTGCCAGCAGTGAAGCCCCCCTCTTTTCTAGCGGGGCCGCGGATACGCAGTATTTT.

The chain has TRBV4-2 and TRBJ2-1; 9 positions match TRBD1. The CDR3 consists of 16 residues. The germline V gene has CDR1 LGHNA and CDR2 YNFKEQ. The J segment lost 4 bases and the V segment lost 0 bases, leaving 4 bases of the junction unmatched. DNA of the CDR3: TGTGCCAGCAGCCAAGATTGGGACAGGGCTTACAATGAGCAGTTCTTC. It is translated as CASSQDWDRAYNEQFF.

The CDR3, as DNA: TGTGCCAGCACCCCCGGGGGGGGGATTACTGAAGCTTTCTTT. Translation: CASTPGGGITEAFF. The J gene is TRBJ1-1, the V gene TRBV6-5; possibly TRBD1 for D (5 bases). Germline V gene sequence: CDR1 MNHEY, CDR2 SVGAGI. V was cut by 7 bases and J by 5 bases, with 17 bases left in between. The CDR3 consists of 14 residues.

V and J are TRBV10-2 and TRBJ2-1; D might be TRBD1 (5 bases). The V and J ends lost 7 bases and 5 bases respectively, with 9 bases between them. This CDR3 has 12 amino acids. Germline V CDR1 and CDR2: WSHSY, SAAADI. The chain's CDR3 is CASTDRDNEQFF. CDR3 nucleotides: TGCGCCAGCACCGACAGAGACAATGAGCAGTTCTTC.

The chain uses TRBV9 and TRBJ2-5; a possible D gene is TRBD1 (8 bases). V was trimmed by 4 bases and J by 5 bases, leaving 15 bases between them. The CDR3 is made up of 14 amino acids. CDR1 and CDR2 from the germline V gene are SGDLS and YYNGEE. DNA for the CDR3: TGTGCCAGCAGCCCCGACAGGGGAGGGGAGACCCAGTACTTC. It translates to CASSPDRGGETQYF. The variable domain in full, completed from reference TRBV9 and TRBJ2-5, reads DSGVTQTPKHLITATGQRVTLRCSPRSGDLSVYWYQQSLDQGLQFLIQYYNGEERAKGNILERFSAQQFPDLHSELNLSSLELGDSALYFCASSPDRGGETQYFGPGTRLLVL.

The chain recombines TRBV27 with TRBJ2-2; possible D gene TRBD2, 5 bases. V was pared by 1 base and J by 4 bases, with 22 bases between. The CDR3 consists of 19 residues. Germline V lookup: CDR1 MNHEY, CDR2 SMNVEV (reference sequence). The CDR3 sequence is CASSLFARGNPTSTGELFF. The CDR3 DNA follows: TGTGCCAGCAGTTTATTCGCACGGGGAAATCCTACTTCCACCGGGGAGCTGTTTTTT.

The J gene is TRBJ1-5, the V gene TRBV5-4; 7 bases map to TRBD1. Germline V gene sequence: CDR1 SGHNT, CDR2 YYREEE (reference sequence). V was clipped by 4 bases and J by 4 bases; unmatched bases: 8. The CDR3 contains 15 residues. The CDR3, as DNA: TGTGCCAGCAGCCCCGGGACAGATGAAAATCAGCCCCAGCATTTT. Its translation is CASSPGTDENQPQHF.

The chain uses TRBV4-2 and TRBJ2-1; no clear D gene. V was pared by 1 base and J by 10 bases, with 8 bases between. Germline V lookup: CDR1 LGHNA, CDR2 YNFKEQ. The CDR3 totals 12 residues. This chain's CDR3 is CASSQVPEEQFF. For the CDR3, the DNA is TGTGCCAGCAGCCAAGTCCCCGAGGAGCAGTTCTTC.

The CDR3 bases are TGTGCCAGCAGTTACTCGCTGGTTCGGGGGACAGATACGCAGTATTTT. It is translated as CASSYSLVRGTDTQYF. The chain joins TRBV6-6 to TRBJ2-3; perhaps TRBD2 as D (6 bases). V was clipped by 0 bases and J by 3 bases, with 13 bases between them. Germline V gives CDR1 MNHNY, CDR2 SVGAGI (reference sequence). CDR3 length: 16 residues.

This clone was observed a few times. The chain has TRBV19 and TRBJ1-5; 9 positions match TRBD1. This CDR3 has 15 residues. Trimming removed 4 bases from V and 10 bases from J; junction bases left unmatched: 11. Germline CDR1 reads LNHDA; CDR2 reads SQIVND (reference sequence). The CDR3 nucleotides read TGTGCCAGTAGTACCTTCGGGACAGGGTTAGAACCCCAGCATTTT. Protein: CASSTFGTGLEPQHF.

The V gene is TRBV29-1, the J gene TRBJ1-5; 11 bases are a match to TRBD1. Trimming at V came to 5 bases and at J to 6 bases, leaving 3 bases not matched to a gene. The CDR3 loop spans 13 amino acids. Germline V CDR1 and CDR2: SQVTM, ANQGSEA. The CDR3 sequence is CSVRTGGGQPQHF. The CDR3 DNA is TGCAGCGTTAGGACAGGGGGCGGTCAGCCCCAGCATTTT.

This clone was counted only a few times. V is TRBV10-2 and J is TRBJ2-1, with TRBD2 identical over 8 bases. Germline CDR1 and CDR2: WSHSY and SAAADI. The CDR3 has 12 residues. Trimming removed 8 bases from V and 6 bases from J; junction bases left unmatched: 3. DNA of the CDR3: TGCGCCAGCCTGGGGACTAGCAATGAGCAGTTCTTC. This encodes CASLGTSNEQFF.